A single sample is the source of the 19 T cell receptor beta chains below, sequenced in a study of blood T cell repertoires in COVID-19. Profiling relied on immunoSEQ multiplex PCR, and the TCRdb table lists in-frame clones only, not all of them. The data hold roughly 26,000 clones, with around 88% observed a single time. The specimen was peripheral blood. Receptor source: a man between 65 and 85 years old with acute or convalescent COVID-19.

In this sample, this clone turned up a few times. One end of the junction does not line up with germline, which may come from a read error. V is TRBV20-1 and J is TRBJ2-5; unclear D gene. CDR1 is DFQATT, CDR2 SNEGSKA, per germline (reference sequence). The CDR3 length is 11 residues. The CDR3 reads CKPGPQETQYF. As DNA, the CDR3 is TGTAAACCGGGTCCACAAGAGACCCAGTACTTC.

This chain links TRBV6-2 or TRBV6-3 with TRBJ2-7, with 7 positions matching TRBD2. Germline V lookup: CDR1 MNHEY, CDR2 SVGEGT. The CDR3 has 14 residues. V was pared by 2 bases and J by 6 bases, with 7 bases of the junction left unmatched. The CDR3 DNA reads TGTGCCAGCAGTTACCAGCGGGATAGTTCCGAGCAGTACTTC. It specifies CASSYQRDSSEQYF.

The V and J genes are TRBV5-1 and TRBJ2-7, with 10 bases lining up with TRBD1. Germline CDR1 and CDR2: SGHRS and YFSETQ. The CDR3 length is 16 residues. After removal of 4 bases from V and 3 bases from J, the junction contained 10 bases not matched to a gene. CDR3 protein: CASSADRGDGLYEQYF. CDR3 bases: TGCGCCAGCAGCGCGGACAGGGGGGACGGCCTCTACGAGCAGTACTTC.

This clone was picked up one time. This chain uses TRBV6-2 or TRBV6-3 with TRBJ2-5; 9 bases map to TRBD1. Germline loops: CDR1 MNHEY, CDR2 SVGEGT. The CDR3 runs to 15 residues. The junction had 1 base not matched to a gene; V was cut back by 2 bases and J by 0 bases. In DNA form, the CDR3 reads TGTGCCAGCAGTTACGGGGACAGGGACCAAGAGACCCAGTACTTC. As protein: CASSYGDRDQETQYF.

This clone occurred a few times. This sequence joins TRBV29-1 and TRBJ1-1, with TRBD1 identical over 9 bases. This CDR3 is 14 amino acids long. Germline CDR1 reads SQVTM; CDR2 reads ANQGSEA. With 3 bases clipped from V and 6 bases from J, the junction kept 8 bases outside the gene matches. The CDR3 nucleotides are TGCAGCGTTGATGGGGGACAGGGTCTACCTGAAGCTTTCTTT. Translation gives CSVDGGQGLPEAFF.

V is TRBV5-8 and J is TRBJ1-6; D not certain. Trimming took 1 base from V and 10 from J, leaving 9 bases between them. Germline V gene sequence: CDR1 SGHTS, CDR2 YDEGEE. This CDR3 spans 13 amino acids. The CDR3 reads CASSLSPLSPLHF. CDR3 coding DNA: TGTGCCAGCAGCTTGTCCCCCCTATCACCCCTCCACTTT.

The J gene is TRBJ1-4, the V gene TRBV9, with 10 bases aligning to TRBD1. Germline assignment: CDR1 SGDLS and CDR2 YYNGEE. The length of the CDR3 is 16 residues. The V gene end was trimmed by 2 bases and the J gene end by 7 bases; junction bases not matched to a gene: 8. CDR3 sequence: CASSVTGTGAVEKLFF. Written as DNA, the CDR3 is TGTGCCAGCAGCGTTACCGGGACAGGGGCAGTTGAAAAACTGTTTTTT.

With regard to this clone: A clone one base away is much larger, so this may be a read error. Other nucleotide sequences in the sample specify the same CDR3. V and J are TRBV9 and TRBJ2-5; D might be TRBD2 (7 bases). This CDR3 is 15 amino acids long. In germline, CDR1 is SGDLS, CDR2 YYNGEE. CDR3 sequence (DNA): TGTGCCCGCAGCGGTGGGGGGGGGCCCCAAGAGACCCAGTACTTC. As protein: CARSGGGGPQETQYF.

The chain links TRBV4-3 to TRBJ2-5, with 8 bases fitting TRBD1. Germline V gene sequence: CDR1 LGHNA, CDR2 YSLEER. V was pared by 0 bases and J by 2 bases, with 11 bases of the junction left unmatched. The CDR3 consists of 18 residues. The CDR3 region is CASSQDRLLGQEQETQYF. In DNA, the CDR3 is TGCGCCAGCAGCCAAGATCGACTGTTGGGACAGGAACAAGAGACCCAGTACTTC.

On this clone: One end of the junction varies from germline; a read error may be responsible. The chain employs TRBV4-2 and TRBJ2-1, with 7 bases that match TRBD2. CDR3 length: 18 residues. Per the germline V gene, CDR1 is LGHNA and CDR2 is YNFKEQ. DNA for the CDR3: TGTGCCAGCAGCCAAGATCCCCCTCAACGCGGGGACTACAATGAGCAGCTCTTC. Translating gives CASSQDPPQRGDYNEQLF.

The chain has TRBV18 and TRBJ1-5; TRBD1 agrees at 9 bases. Germline V gene lookup returns CDR1 KGHSH and CDR2 LQKENI. The J segment lost 5 bases and the V segment lost 3 bases, leaving 8 bases of the junction unmatched. The CDR3 is 16 residues long. The CDR3 loop reads CASSPSKDRGHQPQHF. CDR3 DNA: TGTGCCAGCTCACCTTCCAAGGACAGGGGCCATCAGCCCCAGCATTTT.

This clone was counted once. The chain has TRBV7-9 and TRBJ2-1; 11 bases are a match to TRBD2. There are 15 residues in the CDR3. The germline V gene has CDR1 SEHNR and CDR2 FQNEAQ (reference sequence). The V and J ends lost 5 bases and 7 bases, in that order; junction bases with no gene match: 7. As DNA, the CDR3 is TGTGCCAGCAGCCCGACTAGCGGGATATCGAATGAGCAGTTCTTC. Its translation is CASSPTSGISNEQFF.

This chain uses TRBV19 with TRBJ1-2; TRBD1 aligns across 8 bases. CDR1 is LNHDA, CDR2 SQIVND, per germline (reference sequence). The CDR3 is made up of 14 amino acids. V was pared by 7 bases and J by 8 bases, with 12 bases of the junction left unmatched. CDR3 sequence (DNA): TGTGCCAGTATCCACAGGGGGTCCCCCTTGGGCTACACCTTC. It translates to CASIHRGSPLGYTF.

The chain carries TRBV27 and TRBJ2-6; TRBD2 agrees at 9 bases. CDR1 is MNHEY and CDR2 is SMNVEV in the germline V gene (reference sequence). After removal of 6 bases from V and 3 bases from J, the junction contained 6 bases not matched to a gene. The CDR3 totals 16 residues. This CDR3 is CASRSSGSGGANVLTF. The DNA of the CDR3 is TGTGCCAGCAGAAGTAGCGGGAGTGGTGGGGCCAACGTCCTGACTTTC.

The J gene is TRBJ1-2, the V gene TRBV7-9; tentatively, D is TRBD1 (6 bases). Trimming stripped 5 bases from V and 7 bases from J, with 17 bases between. Germline loops: CDR1 SEHNR, CDR2 FQNEAQ (reference sequence). CDR3 length: 14 residues. CDR3: CASSTTGIGTGYTF. CDR3 DNA: TGTGCCAGCAGCACAACAGGGATTGGGACTGGCTACACCTTC. Filled out from reference TRBV7-9 and TRBJ1-2, the complete variable domain reads DTGVSQNPRHKITKRGQNVTFRCDPISEHNRLYWYRQTLGQGPEFLTYFQNEAQLEKSRLLSDRFSAERPKGSFSTLEIQRTEQGDSAMYLCASSTTGIGTGYTFGSGTRLTVV.

The J gene is TRBJ2-2, the V gene TRBV5-1, with D perhaps matching TRBD1 (8 bases). The CDR3 spans 17 residues. The germline V and J ends were trimmed by 4 bases and 4 bases, with 20 bases remaining between them. Germline V gives CDR1 SGHRS, CDR2 YFSETQ. The CDR3 DNA sequence: TGCGCCAGCAGCCGAGGACAGGGCCCTAGCGGCACCGGGGAGCTGTTTTTT. It is translated as CASSRGQGPSGTGELFF.

The chain has TRBV10-3 and TRBJ1-1, with D unclear. Trimming pared 4 bases from V and 2 bases from J, leaving 8 bases between. This CDR3 comprises 13 residues. Germline V gene sequence: CDR1 ENHRY, CDR2 SYGVKD. CDR3 nucleotides: TGTGCCATCAGTGGTGTCCCTAACACTGAAGCTTTCTTT. Its translation is CAISGVPNTEAFF.

The V and J genes are TRBV1 and TRBJ1-5; the tabulated D call, TRBD1, remains unverified against the DNA. TRBV1 is designated a pseudogene. There are 17 residues in the CDR3. CDR3 in amino acids: CTSTPFGTVYSNQPQHF. The CDR3 coding sequence is TGCACCAGCACGCCATTTGGGACAGTTTATAGCAATCAGCCCCAGCATTTT.

The J gene is TRBJ2-1, the V gene TRBV9, with D perhaps TRBD1 (6 bases). This CDR3 is built from 18 residues. Germline CDR1 is SGDLS and CDR2 is YYNGEE. V lost 2 bases and J lost 0, with 18 bases in between. The CDR3: CASSVAGAPRSSYNEQFF. In DNA form, the CDR3 reads TGTGCCAGCAGCGTCGCAGGGGCCCCAAGGAGCTCCTACAATGAGCAGTTCTTC.